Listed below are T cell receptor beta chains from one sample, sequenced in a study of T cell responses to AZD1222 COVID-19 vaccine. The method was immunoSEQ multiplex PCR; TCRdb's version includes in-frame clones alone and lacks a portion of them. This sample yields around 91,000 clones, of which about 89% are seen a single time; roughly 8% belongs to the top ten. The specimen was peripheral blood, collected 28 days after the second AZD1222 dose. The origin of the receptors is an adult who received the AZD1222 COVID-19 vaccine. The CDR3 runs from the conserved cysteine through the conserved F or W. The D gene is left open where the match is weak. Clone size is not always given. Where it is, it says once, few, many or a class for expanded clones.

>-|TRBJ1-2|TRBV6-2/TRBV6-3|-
TGTGCCAGCAGTTACGCCGGAAAAGCTAACTATGGCTACACCTTC
CASSYAGKANYGYTF
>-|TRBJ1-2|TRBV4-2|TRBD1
TGTGCCAGCAGCCGACCGGGACAGGAAGCCTATGGCTACACCTTC
CASSRPGQEAYGYTF
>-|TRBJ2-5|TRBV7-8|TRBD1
TGTGCCAGCAGCCTGGGGACAGGGCAAGAGACCCAGTACTTC
CASSLGTGQETQYF
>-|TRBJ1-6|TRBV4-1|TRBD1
TGCGCCAGCAGCCAAGCTTCAGGGGGGAATTCACCCCTCCACTTT
CASSQASGGNSPLHF
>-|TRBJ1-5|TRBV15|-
TGTGCCACCAGCCCTGGACACTACAATCAGCCCCAGCATTTT
CATSPGHYNQPQHF
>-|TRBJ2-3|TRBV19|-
TGTGCCAGTAGTATTGGGGGGTCTAGCACAGATACGCAGTATTTT
CASSIGGSSTDTQYF
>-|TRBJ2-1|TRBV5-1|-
TGCGCCAGCAGCTTGGATGGGGTCGCCAAGGTGGGTGAGCAGTTCTTC
CASSLDGVAKVGEQFF
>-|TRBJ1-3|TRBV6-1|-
TGTGCCAGCAGTGTGAGTACAGGATCCTCTGGAAACACCATATATTTT
CASSVSTGSSGNTIYF
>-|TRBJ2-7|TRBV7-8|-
TGTGCCAGCAGCTTAGGGTTGAGGAACGAGCAGTACTTC
CASSLGLRNEQYF
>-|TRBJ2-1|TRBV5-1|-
TGCGCCAGCAGCTTGGTTATCGGCGGCCCGGAGCAGTTCTTC
CASSLVIGGPEQFF
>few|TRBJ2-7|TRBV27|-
TGTGCCAGCAGTTCCGCCCTCGGGCAGTACTTC
CASSSALGQYF
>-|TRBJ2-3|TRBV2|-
TGTGCCAGCAGTGAAGCGTCAACTAGAGCAGATACGCAGTATTTT
CASSEASTRADTQYF
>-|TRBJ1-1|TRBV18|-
TGTGCCAGCTCACCACCAAACCCCGGGCTAGGAAGCACTGAAGCTTTCTTT
CASSPPNPGLGSTEAFF
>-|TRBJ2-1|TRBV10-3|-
TGTGCCACCCGGACTATGTACAATGAGCAGTTCTTC
CATRTMYNEQFF
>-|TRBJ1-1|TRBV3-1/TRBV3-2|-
TGTGCCAGCAGCCCCTCAGGCCCTAACACTGAAGCTTTCTTT
CASSPSGPNTEAFF
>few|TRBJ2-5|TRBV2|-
TGTGCCAGCAGTGGCGGAACCCAAGAGACCCAGTACTTC
CASSGGTQETQYF
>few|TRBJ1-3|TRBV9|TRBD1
TGTGCCAGCAGCGTCGGACAGGGAGGAAACACCATATATTTT
CASSVGQGGNTIYF
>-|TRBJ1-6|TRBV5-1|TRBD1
TGCGCCAGCAGCTCGGGACAGGGGGCTGGCTCACCCCTCCACTTT
CASSSGQGAGSPLHF
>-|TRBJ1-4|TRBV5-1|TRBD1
TGCGCCAGCAGCTCCGGGACAGGGGGCGAAAAACTGTTTTTT
CASSSGTGGEKLFF
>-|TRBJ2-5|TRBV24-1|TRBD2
TGTGCCACCAGTGTCGGCGGGAGGGAGACCCAGTACTTC
CATSVGGRETQYF
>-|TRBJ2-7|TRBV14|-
TGTGCCAGCAGCCAAAACTTGGAGTCCTACGAGCAGTACTTC
CASSQNLESYEQYF
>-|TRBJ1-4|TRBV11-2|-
TGTGCCAGCAGAAACCGGGACGAAAAACTGTTTTTT
CASRNRDEKLFF
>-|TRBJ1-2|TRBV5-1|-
TGCGCCAGCAGCTTGGGCCAAGGATGGGATGGCTACACCTTC
CASSLGQGWDGYTF
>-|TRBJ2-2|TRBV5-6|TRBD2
TGTGCCAGCAGCTGGGGGACTAGCGGGACGGGCACCGGGGAGCTGTTTTTT
CASSWGTSGTGTGELFF
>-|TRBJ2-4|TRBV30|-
TGTGCCTGGAGTGTAAAGGGACTCCAAAACATTCAGTACTTC
CAWSVKGLQNIQYF
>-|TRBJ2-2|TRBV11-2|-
TGTGCCAGCAGCTCATGGGGGACCGGGGAGCTGTTTTTT
CASSSWGTGELFF
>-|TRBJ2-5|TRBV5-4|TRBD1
TGTGCCAGCAGCCCGGGACAGCAAGAGACCCAGTACTTC
CASSPGQQETQYF
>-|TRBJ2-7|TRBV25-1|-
TGTGCCAGCAGTGACGGACGGTGGGCTGGCTCCTACGAGCAGTACTTC
CASSDGRWAGSYEQYF
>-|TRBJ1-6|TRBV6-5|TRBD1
TGTGCCAGCAGTCCAACAGGGGTAGATAATTCACCCCTCCACTTT
CASSPTGVDNSPLHF
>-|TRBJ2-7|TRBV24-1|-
TGTGCCACCAGTGATTTTGTGGGACATCCCTACGAGCAGTACTTC
CATSDFVGHPYEQYF
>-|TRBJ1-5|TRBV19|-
TGTGCCAGTAGTATCTGGGGGGCCCAGCCCCAGCATTTT
CASSIWGAQPQHF
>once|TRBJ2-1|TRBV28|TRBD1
TGTGCCAGCATTACGGGACAGGTCTCCTACAATGAGCAGTTCTTC
CASITGQVSYNEQFF
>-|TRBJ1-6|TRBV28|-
TGTGCCAGCAGTTACCCAAATTCACCCCTCCACTTT
CASSYPNSPLHF
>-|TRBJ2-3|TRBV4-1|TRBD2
TGCGCCAGCAGCCAAGATAGTAGGACTAGCGGGAGGGCCGGCACAGATACGCAGTATTTT
CASSQDSRTSGRAGTDTQYF
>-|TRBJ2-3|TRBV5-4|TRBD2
TGTGCCAGCAGCTCTTCGACTAGCGGGACTCCCCTTAGCACAGATACGCAGTATTTT
CASSSSTSGTPLSTDTQYF
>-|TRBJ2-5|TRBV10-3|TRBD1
TGTGCCATCAGGGGACAGGTGGGGGAGACCCAGTACTTC
CAIRGQVGETQYF
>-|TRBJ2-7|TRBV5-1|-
TGCGCCAGCAGCGCGTCCAGGGGTTACGAGCAGTACTTC
CASSASRGYEQYF
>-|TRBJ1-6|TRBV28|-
TGTGCCAGCAGTTTACCGGGTTCACCCCTCCACTTT
CASSLPGSPLHF
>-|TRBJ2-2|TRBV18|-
TGTGCCAGCTCCCCCCAAACCGGGACGGCGGGGACCGGGGAGCTGTTTTTT
CASSPQTGTAGTGELFF
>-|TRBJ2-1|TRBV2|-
TGTGCCAGCAGTCTAGGGGGAAAAAACAATGAGCAGTTCTTC
CASSLGGKNNEQFF
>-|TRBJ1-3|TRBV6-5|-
TGTGCCAGCAGCCTAGTGGGAAACACCATATATTTT
CASSLVGNTIYF
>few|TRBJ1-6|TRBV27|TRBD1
TGTGCCAGCAACCTTCGACAGGGGGCGAATTCACCCCTCCACTTT
CASNLRQGANSPLHF
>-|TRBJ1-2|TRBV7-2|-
TGTGCCAGCAGCTTAGCTCAGACAGGCCTTTATGGCTACACCTTC
CASSLAQTGLYGYTF
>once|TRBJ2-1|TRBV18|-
TGTGCCAGCTCACTGCCCTTGGTAGGTGAGCAGTTCTTC
CASSLPLVGEQFF
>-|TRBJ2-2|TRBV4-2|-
TGTGCCAGCAGCCAGAATGTCGGCGGGGAGCTGTTTTTT
CASSQNVGGELFF
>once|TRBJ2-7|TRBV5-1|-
TGCGCCAGCAGCGCGGTGGACATAACCTACGAGCAGTACTTC
CASSAVDITYEQYF
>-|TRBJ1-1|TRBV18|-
TGTGCCAGCTCACCACGGGAGGACAAGGACACTGAAGCTTTCTTT
CASSPREDKDTEAFF
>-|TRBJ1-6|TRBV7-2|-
TGTGCCAGCAGCCCCGTGCGGAGCTCCTATAATTCACCCCTCCACTTT
CASSPVRSSYNSPLHF
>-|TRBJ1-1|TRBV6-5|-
TGTGCCAGCACTCAAGGGGCCACCGCTGGAGCTTTCTTT
CASTQGATAGAFF
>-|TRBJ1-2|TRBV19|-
TGTGCCAGTAGTATTGGTGTGGGAGGCAGAAGGGATGGCTACACCTTC
CASSIGVGGRRDGYTF
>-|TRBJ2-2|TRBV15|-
TGTGCCACCAGCAGAGATCGGGGGTACACCGGGGAGCTGTTTTTT
CATSRDRGYTGELFF